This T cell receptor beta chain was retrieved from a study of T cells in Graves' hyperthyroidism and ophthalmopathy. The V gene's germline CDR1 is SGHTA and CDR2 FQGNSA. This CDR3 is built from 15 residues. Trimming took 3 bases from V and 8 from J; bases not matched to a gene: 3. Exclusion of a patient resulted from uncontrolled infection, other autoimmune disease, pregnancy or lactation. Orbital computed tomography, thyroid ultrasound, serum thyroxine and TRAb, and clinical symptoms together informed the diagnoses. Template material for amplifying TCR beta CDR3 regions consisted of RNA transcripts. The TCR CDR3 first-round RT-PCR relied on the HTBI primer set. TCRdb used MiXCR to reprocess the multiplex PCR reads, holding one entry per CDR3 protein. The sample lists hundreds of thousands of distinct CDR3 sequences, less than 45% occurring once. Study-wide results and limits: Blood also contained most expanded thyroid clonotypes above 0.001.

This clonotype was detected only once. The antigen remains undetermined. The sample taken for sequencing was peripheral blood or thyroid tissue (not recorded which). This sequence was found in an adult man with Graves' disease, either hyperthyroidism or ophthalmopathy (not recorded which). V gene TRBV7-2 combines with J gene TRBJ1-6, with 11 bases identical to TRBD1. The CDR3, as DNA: TGTGCCAGCAGCTTTGGACAGGGGGCGGATTCACCCCTCCACTTT. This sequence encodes CASSFGQGADSPLHF.